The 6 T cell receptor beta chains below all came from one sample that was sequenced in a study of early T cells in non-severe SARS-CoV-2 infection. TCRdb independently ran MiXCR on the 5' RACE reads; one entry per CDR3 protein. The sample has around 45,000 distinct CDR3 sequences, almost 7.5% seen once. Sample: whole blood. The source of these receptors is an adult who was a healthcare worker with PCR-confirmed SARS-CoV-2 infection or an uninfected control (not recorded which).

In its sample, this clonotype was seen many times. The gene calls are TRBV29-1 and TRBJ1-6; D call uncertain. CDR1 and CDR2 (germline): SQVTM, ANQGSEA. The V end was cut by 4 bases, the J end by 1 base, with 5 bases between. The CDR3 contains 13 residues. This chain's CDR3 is CSVASSYNSPLHF. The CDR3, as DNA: TGCAGCGTTGCTTCTTCCTATAATTCACCCCTCCACTTT. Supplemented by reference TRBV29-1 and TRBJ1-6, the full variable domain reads SAVISQKPSRDICQRGTSLTIQCQVDSQVTMMFWYRQQPGQSLTLIATANQGSEATYESGFVIDKFPISRPNLTFSTLTVSNMSPEDSSIYLCSVASSYNSPLHFGNGTRLTVT.

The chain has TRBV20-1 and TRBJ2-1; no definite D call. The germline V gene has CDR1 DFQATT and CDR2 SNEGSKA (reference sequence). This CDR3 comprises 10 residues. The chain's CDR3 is CSASSAEQFF. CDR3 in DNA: TGCAGCGCCTCTAGTGCTGAGCAGTTCTTC.

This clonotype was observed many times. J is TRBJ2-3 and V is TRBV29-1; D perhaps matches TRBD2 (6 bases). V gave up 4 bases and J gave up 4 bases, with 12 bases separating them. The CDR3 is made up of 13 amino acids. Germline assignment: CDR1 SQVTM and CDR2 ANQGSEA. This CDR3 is CSVGGVLADTQYF. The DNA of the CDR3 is TGCAGCGTTGGGGGGGTCTTAGCAGATACGCAGTATTTT.

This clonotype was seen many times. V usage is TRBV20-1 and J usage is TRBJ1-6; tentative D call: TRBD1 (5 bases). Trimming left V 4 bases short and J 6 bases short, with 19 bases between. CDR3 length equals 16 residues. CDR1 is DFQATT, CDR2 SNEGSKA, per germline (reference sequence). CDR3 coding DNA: TGCAGTGCTATAGCGGGGCCCGGGAGCGGTAATTCACCCCTCCACTTT. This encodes CSAIAGPGSGNSPLHF.

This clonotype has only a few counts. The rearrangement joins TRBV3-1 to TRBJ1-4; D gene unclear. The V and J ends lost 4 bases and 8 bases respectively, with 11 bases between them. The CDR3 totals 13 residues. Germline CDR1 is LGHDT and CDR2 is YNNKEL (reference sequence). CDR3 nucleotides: TGTGCCAGCAGCCCAGGAGAGGTCGAAAAACTGTTTTTT. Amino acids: CASSPGEVEKLFF. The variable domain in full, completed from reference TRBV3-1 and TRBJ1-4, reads DTAVSQTPKYLVTQMGNDKSIKCEQNLGHDTMYWYKQDSKKFLKIMFSYNNKELIINETVPNRFSPKSPDKAHLNLHINSLELGDSAVYFCASSPGEVEKLFFGSGTQLSVL.

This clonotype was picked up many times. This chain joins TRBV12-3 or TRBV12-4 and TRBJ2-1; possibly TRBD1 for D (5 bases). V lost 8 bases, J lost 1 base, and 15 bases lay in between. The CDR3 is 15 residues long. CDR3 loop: CASQTRQGSYNEQFF. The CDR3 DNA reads TGTGCCAGCCAAACCCGGCAGGGATCCTACAATGAGCAGTTCTTC.